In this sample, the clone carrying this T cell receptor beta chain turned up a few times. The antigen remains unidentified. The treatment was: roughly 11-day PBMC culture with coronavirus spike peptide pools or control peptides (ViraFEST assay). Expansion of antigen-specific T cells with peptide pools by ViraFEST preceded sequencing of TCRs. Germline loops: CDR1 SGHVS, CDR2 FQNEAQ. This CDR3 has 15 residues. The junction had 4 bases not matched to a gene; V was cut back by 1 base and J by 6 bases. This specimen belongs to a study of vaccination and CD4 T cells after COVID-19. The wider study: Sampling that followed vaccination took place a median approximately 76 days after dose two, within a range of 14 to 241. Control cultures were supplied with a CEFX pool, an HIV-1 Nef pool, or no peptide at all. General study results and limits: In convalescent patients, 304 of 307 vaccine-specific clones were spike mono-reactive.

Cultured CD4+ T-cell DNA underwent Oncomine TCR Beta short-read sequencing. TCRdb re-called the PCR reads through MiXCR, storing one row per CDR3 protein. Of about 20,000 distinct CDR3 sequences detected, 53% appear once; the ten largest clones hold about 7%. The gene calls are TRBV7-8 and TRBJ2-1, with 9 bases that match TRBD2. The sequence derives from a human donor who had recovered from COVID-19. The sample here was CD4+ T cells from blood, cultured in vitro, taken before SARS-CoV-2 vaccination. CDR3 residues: CASSLVGGRVNEQFF. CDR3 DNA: TGTGCCAGCAGCTTAGTGGGCGGGAGGGTCAATGAGCAGTTCTTC.